This TCR beta chain is from a study of blood T cell repertoires in COVID-19. Overall study context: The United States, Italy and Spain supplied acute and convalescent COVID-19 samples. PBMCs, B-cell-depleted T cells, or T cells were the source of the cDNA or gDNA that made up the material.

CDR3 size: 14 residues. Germline loops: CDR1 SNHLY, CDR2 FYNNEI. Trimming at V came to 4 bases and at J to 4 bases, leaving 0 bases not matched to a gene. Per the authors' pipeline: Amplification from reference gene primers served as the basis for estimated nucleated cell counts. Profiled with immunoSEQ multiplex PCR; TCRdb holds only in-frame clones, not every one. V, J and clone size are those of that table, while D and trimming were read from the DNA. The sample holds fewer than 200,000 clones; approximately 87% are singletons and the top ten take about 2.7%. Input material: peripheral blood. The clonotype was recovered from a man in his forties or fifties with active or convalescent COVID-19. This sequence joins TRBV2 and TRBJ2-1; TRBD2 agrees at 11 bases. CDR3 in DNA: TGTGCCAGCAGTGGACTAGCGGGATACAATGAGCAGTTCTTC. Protein product: CASSGLAGYNEQFF.